The 23 T cell receptor beta chains below come from one sample, sequenced in a study of human T cells and chemical hapten exposure. Stated time point: patch test 3, about 24 weeks after DPC sensitization. Documented treatment: therapeutic diphenylcyclopropenone sensitization with weekly scalp DPC. TCRdb re-called the RACE reads with MiXCR, one entry per CDR3 protein. Counted here are 190,000 or so distinct CDR3 sequences, under 25% occurring once; the ten biggest clones make up approximately 2.3%. The source was whole blood, collected in connection with sensitization to the hapten diphenylcyclopropenone (DPC). Receptors were obtained from a woman aged 40 to 55 with alopecia areata. Some clones in this sample may be carry-over from other donors' samples.

The V gene is TRBV27, the J gene TRBJ2-7, with 8 positions matching TRBD1. The CDR3 is 16 amino acids. The junction had 13 bases not matched to a gene; V was cut back by 4 bases and J by 5 bases. The germline CDR1 and CDR2 sequences are MNHEY and SMNVEV (reference sequence). The CDR3: CASSSWFRQGADEQYF. In nucleotides, the CDR3 is TGTGCCAGCAGTTCCTGGTTCCGGCAGGGGGCGGACGAGCAGTACTTC.

Many counts were recorded for this clonotype. The V and J genes are TRBV18 and TRBJ2-7; 9 bases are shared with TRBD1. With V trimmed by 2 bases and J by 4 bases, 9 bases remained unmatched. Per germline, CDR1 KGHSH and CDR2 LQKENI. The CDR3 is 16 residues long. The CDR3 is CASSPNGDRAGYEQYF. In nucleotides, the CDR3 is TGTGCCAGCTCACCAAACGGGGACAGGGCTGGATACGAGCAGTACTTC.

This clonotype has more than one count but fewer than ten. The chain combines TRBV27 with TRBJ2-7; D uncertain. CDR1 is MNHEY and CDR2 is SMNVEV in the germline V gene (reference sequence). V lost 1 base and J lost 0, with 7 bases in between. CDR3 length equals 14 residues. The CDR3 protein is CASSLYGSSYEQYF. The DNA for the CDR3 is TGTGCCAGCAGTTTATATGGCAGCTCCTACGAGCAGTACTTC.

The chain employs TRBV20-1 and TRBJ2-1; D may be TRBD1 (6 bases). The germline V gene has CDR1 DFQATT and CDR2 SNEGSKA (reference sequence). Trimming took off 2 bases at V and 4 bases at J, with 15 bases between the two ends. There are 15 residues in the CDR3. In DNA, the CDR3 is TGCAGTGCTAGAATTACAGGGTTCGATTACAATGAGCAGTTCTTC. Its translation: CSARITGFDYNEQFF.

The J gene is TRBJ2-3, the V gene TRBV6-5; 7 bases align to TRBD1. Unmatched junction bases numbered 5, after V lost 2 bases and J lost 3 bases. The CDR3 is made up of 15 amino acids. Per the germline V gene, CDR1 is MNHEY and CDR2 is SVGAGI. The CDR3 region has the DNA TGTGCCAGCAGTTACAGGGGGCGCCCGACAGATACGCAGTATTTT. This gives the protein CASSYRGRPTDTQYF.

This clonotype has just a few counts. CDR3 in amino acids: CATQDFGQSEVDEQFF. Here the CDR3 DNA reads TGTGCCACTCAAGATTTTGGACAGTCCGAGGTCGATGAGCAGTTCTTC. The gene calls are TRBV7-9 and TRBJ2-1, with a weak D call TRBD1 (6 bases). Trimming pared 10 bases from V and 8 bases from J, leaving 27 bases between. Germline V lookup: CDR1 SEHNR, CDR2 FQNEAQ (reference sequence). This CDR3 has 16 amino acids.

The V gene is TRBV20-1, the J gene TRBJ2-1; D remains unclear. Germline V gene data show CDR1 as DFQATT and CDR2 as SNEGSKA (reference sequence). CDR3 size: 13 residues. The ends were cut back, 2 bases at V and 6 bases at J, with 11 bases in the middle. The CDR3 sequence: CSARSQTFNEQFF. The CDR3 DNA is TGCAGTGCTAGAAGTCAAACCTTCAATGAGCAGTTCTTC.

This clonotype was observed a few times. The chain recombines TRBV6-1 with TRBJ2-1; 9 bases align to TRBD2. The CDR3 is 13 residues long. CDR1 and CDR2 (germline): MNHNS, SASEGT. Losses at the gene ends were 2 bases for V and 7 bases for J; bases not matched to a gene: 0. The CDR3 here is CASSETSGNEQFF. CDR3 in DNA: TGTGCCAGCAGTGAAACTAGCGGGAATGAGCAGTTCTTC.

The chain recombines TRBV27 with TRBJ2-1; possible D gene TRBD2, 6 bases. Germline CDR1 is MNHEY and CDR2 is SMNVEV (reference sequence). V lost 5 bases to trimming and J lost 9 bases, with 17 bases between them. The CDR3 totals 14 residues. In nucleotides, the CDR3 is TGTGCCAGCAGTCCCCTAGCGAGCTGGGGTGAGCAGTTCTTC. It translates to CASSPLASWGEQFF.

In its sample, this clonotype was seen a few times. The chain is built from TRBV3-1 and TRBJ1-5; TRBD1 is a possible D gene (6 bases). The CDR3 runs to 14 residues. Germline-derived CDR1 and CDR2 are LGHDT and YNNKEL (reference sequence). V gave up 4 bases and J gave up 2 bases, with 9 bases separating them. The chain's CDR3 is CASSPGVGNQPQHF. The CDR3 DNA reads TGTGCCAGCAGCCCAGGGGTAGGCAATCAGCCCCAGCATTTT.

This clonotype was found a few times. V is TRBV7-2 and J is TRBJ1-5; D call uncertain. Germline-derived CDR1 and CDR2 are SGHTA and FQGNSA. The V gene lost 3 bases and the J gene lost 5 bases, with 11 bases spanning the gap. This CDR3 region has 14 residues. CDR3 region: CASSFNSNYQPQHF. CDR3 DNA sequence: TGTGCCAGCAGCTTTAACAGTAACTATCAGCCCCAGCATTTT.

This clonotype was recorded many times. The genes are TRBV24-1 and TRBJ2-2, with 10 bases identical to TRBD2. The CDR3 spans 18 residues. V lost 3 bases and J lost 0; bases outside the gene matches: 6. In germline, CDR1 is KGHDR, CDR2 SFDVKD. This CDR3 is CATSDLWTSGSNTGELFF. DNA of the CDR3: TGTGCCACCAGTGATCTCTGGACTAGCGGCTCGAACACCGGGGAGCTGTTTTTT.

This chain uses TRBV6-6 with TRBJ2-7; 11 bases map to TRBD2. With 4 bases clipped from V and 2 bases from J, the junction kept 4 bases outside the gene matches. Germline V gene sequence: CDR1 MNHNY, CDR2 SVGAGI (reference sequence). The CDR3 loop spans 15 amino acids. The CDR3 here is CASSSLAGGTYEQYF. In DNA form, the CDR3 reads TGTGCCAGCAGTTCCCTAGCGGGAGGAACCTACGAGCAGTACTTC.

This clonotype was seen a handful of times. J is TRBJ2-5 and V is TRBV5-1; D gene uncertain. The CDR3 covers 14 residues. Trimming removed 0 bases at V and 3 bases at J, with 9 bases between. Germline V gives CDR1 SGHRS, CDR2 YFSETQ. The CDR3 nucleotides read TGCGCCAGCAGCTTGGGGCAGGAAGAAGAGACCCAGTACTTC. This translates into CASSLGQEEETQYF.

The V gene is TRBV7-9, the J gene TRBJ2-7, with TRBD2 matching over 12 bases. After removal of 10 bases from V and 4 bases from J, the junction contained 5 bases not matched to a gene. The CDR3 extends over 13 amino acids. CDR1 SEHNR and CDR2 FQNEAQ come from the germline V gene (reference sequence). CDR3 protein: CATLAGGTYEQYF. CDR3 coding DNA: TGTGCCACCCTAGCGGGAGGGACGTACGAGCAGTACTTC.

The chain is built from TRBV7-2 and TRBJ2-7, with TRBD2 identical over 10 bases. The trim removed 3 bases at V and 4 bases at J, leaving 9 bases unmatched. The CDR3 sequence is 16 residues long. From germline, CDR1 is SGHTA and CDR2 FQGNSA. This chain's CDR3 is CASSFGGASGSYEQYF. As DNA, the CDR3 is TGTGCCAGCAGCTTCGGTGGGGCTAGCGGGAGTTACGAGCAGTACTTC.

This sequence joins TRBV6-6 and TRBJ1-1, with D perhaps TRBD1 (6 bases). The V end was cut by 8 bases, the J end by 0 bases, with 10 bases between. The germline V gene has CDR1 MNHNY and CDR2 SVGAGI (reference sequence). This CDR3 region has 13 residues. CDR3 DNA sequence: TGTGCCAGCGCGGGACACATGAACACTGAAGCTTTCTTT. Amino acid sequence: CASAGHMNTEAFF.

This clonotype was picked up a small number of times. The chain has TRBV7-2 and TRBJ2-2; D possibly corresponds to TRBD2 (6 bases). Germline V lookup: CDR1 SGHTA, CDR2 FQGNSA. The CDR3 covers 15 residues. Trimming cost V 5 bases and J 0 bases, with 10 bases left between them. CDR3 nucleotide sequence: TGTGCCAGCAGCCCGGACTATGCGAACACCGGGGAGCTGTTTTTT. This sequence encodes CASSPDYANTGELFF.

Many counts were recorded for this clonotype. This rearrangement joins TRBV24-1 to TRBJ2-2; D not certain. This CDR3 contains 14 residues. Deletions cut 1 base from V and 5 bases from J, with 7 bases between. Per the germline V gene, CDR1 is KGHDR and CDR2 is SFDVKD. The CDR3 loop is CATSDFRDTGELFF. As DNA, the CDR3 is TGTGCCACCAGTGATTTTAGGGATACCGGGGAGCTGTTTTTT.

The chain carries TRBV4-1 and TRBJ2-1; 9 nucleotides agree with TRBD2. The CDR3 extends over 17 amino acids. Germline assignment: CDR1 MGHRA and CDR2 YSYEKL. The V and J ends lost 4 bases and 0 bases, in that order; junction bases with no gene match: 7. CDR3 protein: CASSPGLATSSYNEQFF. The CDR3 nucleotides are TGCGCCAGCAGCCCGGGACTAGCCACGAGCTCCTACAATGAGCAGTTCTTC.

This clonotype was observed a few times. The chain has TRBV9 and TRBJ2-7; D unresolved. The CDR3 spans 13 residues. The germline V and J ends were trimmed by 4 bases and 5 bases, with 13 bases remaining between them. CDR1 and CDR2 from the germline V gene are SGDLS and YYNGEE. CDR3 DNA sequence: TGTGCCAGCAGCTTGAGTCCCTGGGACGAGCAGTACTTC. Translated, it gives CASSLSPWDEQYF.

The J gene is TRBJ2-7, the V gene TRBV6-2 or TRBV6-3, with D tentatively TRBD1 (5 bases). Germline V gene sequence: CDR1 MNHEY, CDR2 SVGEGT. The CDR3 has 16 residues. Trimming removed 2 bases from V and 2 bases from J, with 16 bases in between. CDR3 DNA sequence: TGTGCCAGCAGTTACAGCAGGGTTACCGGAGCCTACGAGCAGTACTTC. It translates to CASSYSRVTGAYEQYF.

The V and J genes are TRBV6-2 or TRBV6-3 and TRBJ1-3; D uncertain. CDR3 length: 19 amino acids. CDR1 is MNHEY, CDR2 SVGEGT, per germline. The ends were cut back, 0 bases at V and 1 base at J, with 19 bases in the middle. The CDR3 loop is CASSYSSRASYDSGNTIYF. The CDR3 DNA is TGTGCCAGCAGTTACTCGAGTCGGGCTTCTTATGATTCTGGAAACACCATATATTTT.